This T cell receptor (beta chain) was retrieved from a study of T cells in Graves' hyperthyroidism and ophthalmopathy. This clonotype was picked up a small number of times. Amplification of TCR beta CDR3 regions used RNA as the template. Carried out on the TCR CDR3, a first-round RT-PCR used the HTBI primer set. TCRdb reprocessed the multiplex PCR reads via MiXCR and lists one record per CDR3 protein. The repertoire holds about 300,000 distinct CDR3 sequences, roughly 19% seen once, with approximately 35% in the top ten. The receptor's source is a man in his fifties or sixties with Graves' ophthalmopathy. Sequencing used blood.

The CDR3 is CASSAWGLAGKETQYF. CDR3 sequence (DNA): TGTGCCAGTAGTGCCTGGGGACTAGCGGGAAAAGAGACCCAGTACTTC. This chain uses TRBV19 with TRBJ2-5; TRBD2 matches at 13 bases. The germline V gene has CDR1 LNHDA and CDR2 SQIVND (reference sequence). V shed 5 bases and J 3 bases; nucleotides not matched to a gene: 6. This CDR3 has 16 residues.